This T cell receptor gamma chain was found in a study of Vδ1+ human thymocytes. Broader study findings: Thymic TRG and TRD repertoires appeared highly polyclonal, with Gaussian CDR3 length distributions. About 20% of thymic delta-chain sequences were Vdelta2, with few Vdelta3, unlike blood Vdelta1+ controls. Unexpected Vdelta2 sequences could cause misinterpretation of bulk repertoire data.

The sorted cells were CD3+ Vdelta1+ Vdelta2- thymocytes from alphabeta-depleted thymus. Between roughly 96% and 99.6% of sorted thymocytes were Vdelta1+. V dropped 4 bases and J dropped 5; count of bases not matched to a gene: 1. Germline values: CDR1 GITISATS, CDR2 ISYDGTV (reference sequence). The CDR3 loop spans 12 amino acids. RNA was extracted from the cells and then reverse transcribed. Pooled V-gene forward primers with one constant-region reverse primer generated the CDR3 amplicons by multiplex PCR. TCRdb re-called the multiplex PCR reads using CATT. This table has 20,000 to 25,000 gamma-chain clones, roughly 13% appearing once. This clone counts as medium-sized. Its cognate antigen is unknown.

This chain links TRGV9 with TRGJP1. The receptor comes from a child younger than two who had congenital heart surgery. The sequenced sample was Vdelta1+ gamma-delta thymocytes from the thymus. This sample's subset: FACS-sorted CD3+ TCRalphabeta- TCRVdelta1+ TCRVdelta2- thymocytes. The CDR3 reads CALWETGWFKIF. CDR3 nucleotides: TGTGCCTTGTGGGAAACTGGTTGGTTCAAGATATTT.